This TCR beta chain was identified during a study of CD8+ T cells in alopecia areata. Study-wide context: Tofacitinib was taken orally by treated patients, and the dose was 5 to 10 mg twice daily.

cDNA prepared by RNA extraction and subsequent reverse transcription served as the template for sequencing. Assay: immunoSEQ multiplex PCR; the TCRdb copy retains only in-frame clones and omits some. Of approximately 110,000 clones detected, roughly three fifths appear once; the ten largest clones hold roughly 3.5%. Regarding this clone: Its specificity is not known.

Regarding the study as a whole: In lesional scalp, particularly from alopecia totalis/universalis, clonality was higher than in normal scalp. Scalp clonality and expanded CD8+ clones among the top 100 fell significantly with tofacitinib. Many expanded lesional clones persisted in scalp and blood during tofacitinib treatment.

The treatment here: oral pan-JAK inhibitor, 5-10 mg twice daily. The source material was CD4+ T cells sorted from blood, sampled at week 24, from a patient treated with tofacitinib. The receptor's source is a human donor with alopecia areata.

CDR3 region: CASSLVPGRYYEQYF. In DNA form, the CDR3 reads TGCGCCAGCAGCTTGGTCCCGGGGAGATACTACGAGCAGTACTTC. This chain links TRBV5-1 with TRBJ2-7; possibly TRBD2 for D (5 bases). Trimming removed 0 bases from V and 3 bases from J, with 13 bases in between. This CDR3 is 15 amino acids long. Germline CDR1 SGHRS, CDR2 YFSETQ.